This TCR beta chain was recorded in a study of shared clonotypes between healthy human individuals. This clone appeared a single time. The data were produced by immunoSEQ multiplex PCR, yet TCRdb's version contains in-frame clones alone and is incomplete. Of 2 million to 2.5 million clones in the sample, over 85% were seen once. CDR1 and CDR2 (germline): SGDLS, YYNGEE. Trimming left V 4 bases short and J 1 base short, with 16 bases between. The CDR3 is made up of 16 amino acids. The chain couples TRBV9 to TRBJ2-3, with a possible D match to TRBD2 (6 bases). What was sequenced was naive CD4+ T cells from PBMCs. Sample subset: CD45RA+ positively selected. The sequence was collected from a man younger than 35 in good health. Some clones in this sample may be carry-over from other donors' samples. The CDR3 loop is CASSYPRASGTDTQYF. For the CDR3, the DNA is TGTGCCAGCAGCTACCCGCGGGCTAGCGGCACAGATACGCAGTATTTT.